What follows are 29 T cell receptor beta chains derived from one specimen sequenced in a study of T cell repertoires in cytomegalovirus infection. Each CDR3 protein is one row after TCRdb ran MiXCR on the reads. Among approximately 250,000 distinct CDR3 sequences, 22% were seen once, and the ten largest hold about 20%. Sequenced material: CD8+ T cells from PBMCs. The receptors derive from a human donor in good health (CMV status not recorded). Some clones in this sample may be carry-over from other donors' samples.

This clonotype was seen more than once but under ten times. The chain uses TRBV7-3 and TRBJ1-1; the D gene is possibly TRBD1 (5 bases). This CDR3 has 13 residues. Germline V gene sequence: CDR1 SGHTA, CDR2 FQGTGA. CDR3 residues: CASTRGMNTEAFF. As DNA, the CDR3 is TGTGCTTCTACGCGGGGGATGAACACTGAAGCTTTCTTT.

Ten or more counts support this clonotype. The V call is TRBV7-4, the J call TRBJ2-7; TRBD1 matches 9 bases. The CDR3 sequence is 16 residues long. V trimming: 1 base; J trimming: 5 bases; junction bases outside the gene matches: 9. The germline CDR1 and CDR2 sequences are SGHVT and SQSDAQ. CDR3 nucleotide sequence: TGTGCCAGCAGCTTAGAATACTCGGACAGGGGCCACGAGCAGTACTTC. Translated, it gives CASSLEYSDRGHEQYF.

In this sample, this clonotype turned up once. The V gene is TRBV20-1, the J gene TRBJ2-1; D uncertain. V was shortened by 3 bases and J by 1 base, with 7 bases between the two germline ends. The CDR3 runs to 13 residues. Germline assignment: CDR1 DFQATT and CDR2 SNEGSKA (reference sequence). CDR3 in DNA: TGCAGTGCTAGGCACTTGTCCTACAATGAGCAGTTCTTC. Amino acid sequence: CSARHLSYNEQFF.

Only a few counts were recorded for this clonotype. This rearrangement joins TRBV6-1 to TRBJ1-5; D gene uncertain. V dropped 6 bases and J dropped 5 bases, with 14 bases sitting between them. The germline CDR1 and CDR2 sequences are MNHNS and SASEGT. This CDR3 comprises 14 residues. The CDR3 spells CASRTSGNHQPQHF. The CDR3 nucleotides read TGTGCCAGCAGAACCTCCGGGAACCATCAGCCCCAGCATTTT.

There are many counts of this clonotype. CDR3: CASSFLAGKNNEQFF. The CDR3 DNA reads as TGTGCCAGCAGTTTTTTAGCGGGGAAAAACAATGAGCAGTTCTTC. The chain recombines TRBV28 with TRBJ2-1, with 8 bases identical to TRBD2. The V and J ends lost 3 bases and 5 bases, in that order; junction bases with no gene match: 6. CDR1 MDHEN and CDR2 SYDVKM come from the germline V gene. The CDR3 has 15 residues.

This clonotype was seen ten or more times. The chain joins TRBV29-1 to TRBJ1-1, with D hard to call. V shed 7 bases and J shed 1 base, with 10 bases lying between them. Germline V CDR1 and CDR2: SQVTM, ANQGSEA. The CDR3 contains 12 residues. CDR3 sequence: CSAGRSNTEAFF. The DNA of the CDR3 is TGCAGCGCCGGCCGGTCGAACACTGAAGCTTTCTTT.

This clonotype was recorded a few times. The rearrangement uses TRBV20-1 and TRBJ2-1, with D perhaps matching TRBD2 (6 bases). The CDR3 is 14 amino acids. V was shortened by 0 bases and J by 9 bases, with 15 bases between the two germline ends. Germline CDR1 is DFQATT and CDR2 is SNEGSKA (reference sequence). The CDR3 nucleotides read TGCAGTGCTAGAGATGGGGCGGGGTTTATTGAGCAGTTCTTC. It encodes CSARDGAGFIEQFF.

CDR3: CASSLYLVDEQFF. CDR3 in DNA: TGTGCCAGCAGCTTGTACCTAGTGGATGAGCAGTTCTTC. This chain connects TRBV5-6 to TRBJ2-1; no firm D call. The length of the CDR3 is 13 residues. The V and J ends lost 1 base and 8 bases respectively, with 10 bases between them. Germline V gene data show CDR1 as SGHDT and CDR2 as YYEEEE.

This clonotype has only a few counts. This chain joins TRBV7-9 and TRBJ2-7, with 10 bases lining up with TRBD1. Germline values: CDR1 SEHNR, CDR2 FQNEAQ (reference sequence). CDR3 length equals 15 residues. V shed 1 base and J 2 bases; nucleotides not matched to a gene: 2. The CDR3 reads CASSLEGQGTYEQYF. The CDR3 DNA reads TGTGCCAGCAGCTTAGAGGGACAGGGGACCTACGAGCAGTACTTC. Drawing the rest from reference TRBV7-9 and TRBJ2-7, the complete variable domain is DTGVSQNPRHKITKRGQNVTFRCDPISEHNRLYWYRQTLGQGPEFLTYFQNEAQLEKSRLLSDRFSAERPKGSFSTLEIQRTEQGDSAMYLCASSLEGQGTYEQYFGPGTRLTVT.

This clonotype was seen ten or more times. The V call is TRBV6-2 or TRBV6-3, the J call TRBJ1-1, with 10 bases lining up with TRBD1. V shed 2 bases and J 1 base; nucleotides not matched to a gene: 7. The CDR3 has 17 residues. The germline gives CDR1 MNHEY, CDR2 SVGEGT. CDR3 residues: CASSYARQGAKNTEAFF. CDR3 DNA sequence: TGTGCCAGCAGTTACGCGAGACAGGGGGCAAAGAACACTGAAGCTTTCTTT.

Only a few counts were recorded for this clonotype. The CDR3 DNA follows: TGTGCCAGCAGCTCCCAGGGGTCAGATACGCAGTATTTT. This codes for CASSSQGSDTQYF. The rearrangement links TRBV5-6 to TRBJ2-3; perhaps TRBD1 as D (6 bases). The CDR3 is 13 residues long. CDR1 and CDR2 (germline): SGHDT, YYEEEE. V lost 3 bases and J 4 bases, leaving 9 bases between the germline ends.

This clonotype came up many times. The rearrangement uses TRBV7-6 and TRBJ2-2; D uncertain. CDR3 length: 12 amino acids. Germline assignment: CDR1 SGHVS and CDR2 FNYEAQ. V was pared by 3 bases and J by 7 bases, with 6 bases between. CDR3 sequence reads: CASSFKYGELFF. The CDR3 region has the DNA TGTGCCAGCAGCTTCAAATACGGGGAGCTGTTTTTT.

This clonotype turned up a few times. V and J are TRBV5-1 and TRBJ2-3; D is unresolved. This CDR3 region has 13 residues. Trimming stripped 5 bases from V and 6 bases from J, with 13 bases between. Germline V gives CDR1 SGHRS, CDR2 YFSETQ. The CDR3 sequence: CASRYNSLDTQYF. Written as DNA, the CDR3 is TGCGCCAGCAGATATAACTCCCTTGATACGCAGTATTTT.

This clonotype appeared a few times. The chain couples TRBV20-1 to TRBJ1-3, with no clear D. Germline V CDR1 and CDR2: DFQATT, SNEGSKA (reference sequence). This CDR3 region has 13 residues. V shed 2 bases and J shed 0 bases, with 5 bases lying between them. CDR3 in DNA: TGCAGTGCTAGACCCAGCTCTGGAAACACCATATATTTT. Its protein product is CSARPSSGNTIYF.

Here the CDR3 reads CASSSTGSAEAFF. CDR3 nucleotide sequence: TGTGCCAGCAGTTCAACAGGGTCGGCTGAAGCTTTCTTT. The chain carries TRBV6-6 and TRBJ1-1; TRBD1 is a possible D gene (6 bases). Trimming removed 4 bases at V and 6 bases at J, with 12 bases between. The CDR3 has 13 residues. Germline CDR1 MNHNY, CDR2 SVGAGI (reference sequence).

The chain carries TRBV14 and TRBJ2-3; D is undetermined. The CDR3 sequence is 14 residues long. Trimming stripped 1 base from V and 2 bases from J, with 7 bases between. The germline V gene encodes CDR1 SGHDN and CDR2 FVKESK. The CDR3 reads CASSQVHNTDTQYF. The CDR3 DNA follows: TGTGCCAGCAGCCAAGTTCACAACACAGATACGCAGTATTTT.

There are many counts of this clonotype. The chain joins TRBV28 to TRBJ2-7; D is unclear. In germline, CDR1 is MDHEN, CDR2 SYDVKM. This CDR3 is built from 17 residues. V was cut by 3 bases and J by 0 bases, with 18 bases left in between. This chain's CDR3 is CASSFHRASSISYEQYF. CDR3 sequence (DNA): TGTGCCAGCAGTTTCCACCGGGCCAGTTCGATCTCCTACGAGCAGTACTTC. The whole variable domain, filled in from reference TRBV28 and TRBJ2-7, reads DVKVTQSSRYLVKRTGEKVFLECVQDMDHENMFWYRQDPGLGLRLIYFSYDVKMKEKGDIPEGYSVSREKKERFSLILESASTNQTSMYLCASSFHRASSISYEQYFGPGTRLTVT.

The chain has TRBV4-1 and TRBJ2-7; D uncertain. The CDR3 is 17 residues long. V lost 0 bases and J lost 2, with 17 bases in between. Germline CDR1 MGHRA, CDR2 YSYEKL. CDR3 in amino acids: CASSQESPNYETYEQYF. CDR3 bases: TGCGCCAGCAGCCAAGAATCCCCTAATTATGAAACCTACGAGCAGTACTTC.

In DNA form, the CDR3 reads TGTGCCAGCAGTTTAAGTCTGGGACAGGGGTTCTCCTACGAGCAGTACTTC. Translating gives CASSLSLGQGFSYEQYF. The V and J genes are TRBV28 and TRBJ2-7, with TRBD1 matching 10 bases. This CDR3 contains 17 residues. Germline lookup yields CDR1 MDHEN and CDR2 SYDVKM. J lost 0 bases, V lost 2 bases, and 7 bases had no gene match.

The DNA for the CDR3 is TGCAGTGCAGAACAGGGAAGGGGCACAGATACGCAGTATTTT. Protein: CSAEQGRGTDTQYF. The rearrangement uses TRBV20-1 and TRBJ2-3; tentative D call: TRBD1 (6 bases). The CDR3 has 14 amino acids. Between the trimmed V and J ends, which lost 6 bases and 1 base, there was a span of 14 bases. Germline loops: CDR1 DFQATT, CDR2 SNEGSKA (reference sequence).

This clonotype showed up many times. V and J are TRBV6-2 or TRBV6-3 and TRBJ1-6, with a tentative D call TRBD1 (5 bases). V lost 2 bases and J 6 bases, leaving 11 bases between the germline ends. This CDR3 has 15 residues. The germline gives CDR1 MNHEY, CDR2 SVGEGT. The CDR3 loop is CASSYLGLINSPLHF. The CDR3 region has the DNA TGTGCCAGCAGTTACCTGGGACTGATTAATTCACCCCTCCACTTT.

The rearrangement links TRBV10-3 to TRBJ2-1; 9 bases match TRBD2. The CDR3 is 16 amino acids. The germline V gene has CDR1 ENHRY and CDR2 SYGVKD. V dropped 7 bases and J dropped 1; count of bases not matched to a gene: 8. This CDR3 is CAITASGALSYNEQFF. CDR3 bases: TGTGCCATCACTGCTAGCGGGGCCCTTTCCTACAATGAGCAGTTCTTC.

This clonotype has a single count. V gene TRBV4-1 combines with J gene TRBJ2-1; 14 bases fit TRBD2. The junction had 3 bases not matched to a gene; V was cut back by 3 bases and J by 8 bases. This CDR3 contains 15 residues. Germline V lookup: CDR1 MGHRA, CDR2 YSYEKL. The chain's CDR3 is CASSQGTSGGDEQFF. CDR3 sequence (DNA): TGCGCCAGCAGCCAGGGGACTAGCGGGGGTGATGAGCAGTTCTTC.

This chain connects TRBV27 to TRBJ2-7; 7 positions match TRBD1. The CDR3 is 16 residues long. V trimming: 2 bases; J trimming: 5 bases; junction bases outside the gene matches: 12. The germline CDR1 and CDR2 sequences are MNHEY and SMNVEV (reference sequence). CDR3 loop: CASSLGSGQWLDEQYF. Here the CDR3 DNA reads TGTGCCAGCAGTTTAGGTTCGGGACAGTGGCTGGACGAGCAGTACTTC.

This clonotype was seen a few times. The V gene is TRBV20-1, the J gene TRBJ2-7, with 11 nucleotides matching TRBD2. Unmatched junction bases numbered 4, after V lost 0 bases and J lost 0 bases. The CDR3 has 16 amino acids. CDR1 is DFQATT, CDR2 SNEGSKA, per germline (reference sequence). CDR3 loop: CSARDIAGGISYEQYF. Here the CDR3 DNA reads TGCAGTGCTAGAGATATAGCGGGGGGGATCTCCTACGAGCAGTACTTC.

V usage is TRBV12-3 or TRBV12-4 and J usage is TRBJ1-4, with D maybe TRBD1 (6 bases). CDR3 length equals 15 residues. Trimming stripped 5 bases from V and 3 bases from J, with 13 bases between. CDR3 bases: TGTGCCAGCAGTAGCCGGACAGAGTCTAATGAAAAACTGTTTTTT. This codes for CASSSRTESNEKLFF.

This chain uses TRBV6-5 with TRBJ2-7; 10 positions agree with TRBD2. The length of the CDR3 is 14 residues. CDR1 and CDR2 (germline): MNHEY, SVGAGI. The V segment lost 6 bases and the J segment 6 bases; nucleotides outside the gene matches: 8. CDR3 region: CASRTGTSVFEQYF. The CDR3 coding sequence is TGTGCCAGCAGGACCGGGACTAGCGTCTTCGAGCAGTACTTC.

This clonotype has a handful of counts. The J gene is TRBJ2-7, the V gene TRBV4-1; TRBD1 might be the D (5 bases). The V gene's germline CDR1 is MGHRA and CDR2 YSYEKL. The CDR3 is 16 residues long. The V and J ends lost 5 bases and 0 bases respectively, with 17 bases between them. The CDR3 coding sequence is TGCGCCAGCAGCTACACAGGACCGGAGACCTCCTACGAGCAGTACTTC. Translation gives CASSYTGPETSYEQYF.

There are a few counts of this clonotype. The genes are TRBV19 and TRBJ1-5; D is undetermined. Trimming pared 1 base from V and 5 bases from J, leaving 12 bases between. Germline V gene lookup returns CDR1 LNHDA and CDR2 SQIVND (reference sequence). The CDR3 extends over 15 amino acids. CDR3 nucleotides: TGTGCCAGTAGTATAGTTGATCCAGGATATCAGCCCCAGCATTTT. It encodes CASSIVDPGYQPQHF.